A selection of T cell receptor beta chains follows, all from one sample in a study of blood T cell repertoires in COVID-19. Using immunoSEQ multiplex PCR, the repertoire was profiled, and TCRdb retains in-frame clones only, with some absent. The repertoire holds under 150,000 clones, with approximately 87% as singletons. Input material: PBMCs or T cells enriched from blood (not recorded which). The origin of the receptors is a woman aged 25-40 years with acute COVID-19. The CDR3 runs from the conserved cysteine through the conserved F or W. A D gene is named only where the DNA matches it firmly. Size is stated for part of the rows, as once, few or many counts, or as a class when the clone is expanded.

clone size,V gene,D gene,J gene,CDR3 protein,CDR3 DNA
-,TRBV7-2,-,TRBJ1-4,CASSLQAASEKLFF,TGTGCCAGCAGCCTACAGGCGGCAAGTGAAAAACTGTTTTTT
-,TRBV5-6,-,TRBJ2-5,CASSPGREETQYF,TGTGCCAGCAGCCCCGGTCGTGAGGAGACCCAGTACTTC
-,TRBV28,-,TRBJ1-5,CASTLGQFRDGNQPQHF,TGTGCCAGCACTCTAGGACAGTTTAGAGATGGCAATCAGCCCCAGCATTTT
once,TRBV4-3,-,TRBJ2-7,CASSQDARIYEQYF,TGCGCCAGCAGCCAAGACGCTAGAATTTACGAGCAGTACTTC
-,TRBV20-1,-,TRBJ1-6,CSASGREGSPLHF,TGCAGTGCTAGTGGGAGGGAGGGGTCACCCCTCCACTTT
once,TRBV19,-,TRBJ1-1,CASRKQGWHTEAFF,TGTGCCAGTAGAAAACAGGGATGGCACACTGAAGCTTTCTTT
-,TRBV3-1/TRBV3-2,TRBD2,TRBJ2-7,CASSQTSGSYEQYF,TGTGCCAGCAGCCAGACTAGCGGGAGCTACGAGCAGTACTTC
-,TRBV2,TRBD2,TRBJ2-3,CASSAISGRATDTQYF,TGTGCCAGCAGTGCCATTAGCGGGAGGGCCACAGATACGCAGTATTTT
-,TRBV10-3,-,TRBJ2-7,CAISDVRGTTYEQYF,TGTGCCATCAGTGATGTCAGGGGAACGACCTACGAGCAGTACTTC
-,TRBV28,-,TRBJ2-7,CASSPADWDSEEQYF,TGTGCCAGCAGTCCCGCGGACTGGGACTCGGAGGAGCAGTACTTC
-,TRBV5-1,TRBD1,TRBJ1-1,CASSLGTGRLNTEAFF,TGCGCCAGCAGCTTGGGGACAGGGAGACTGAACACTGAAGCTTTCTTT
-,TRBV9,TRBD2,TRBJ2-1,CASSEDPRAGGDHSEQFF,TGTGCCAGCAGCGAAGACCCTCGGGCGGGAGGGGACCATAGCGAGCAGTTCTTC
few,TRBV4-3,TRBD1,TRBJ1-1,CASSQGTGRWTEAFF,TGCGCCAGCAGCCAGGGGACAGGGAGGTGGACTGAAGCTTTCTTT
-,TRBV5-8,TRBD2,TRBJ2-7,CASSLPGGPSYEQYF,TGTGCCAGCAGCTTACCGGGAGGGCCTAGTTACGAGCAGTACTTC
-,TRBV6-2/TRBV6-3,TRBD2,TRBJ2-7,CASSSTAGGNEQYF,TGTGCCAGCAGTTCTACAGCGGGAGGGAACGAGCAGTACTTC
-,TRBV6-1,TRBD2,TRBJ2-7,CASSVRSGSASLFAYEQYF,TGTGCCAGCAGTGTCAGGAGCGGGAGTGCGTCCCTCTTTGCCTACGAGCAGTACTTC
-,TRBV6-2/TRBV6-3,TRBD1,TRBJ2-1,CASSLRGTGDQFF,TGTGCCAGCAGTCTCCGCGGGACAGGGGACCAGTTCTTC
-,TRBV7-2,TRBD1,TRBJ1-1,CATSQGVHTEAFF,TGTGCCACCTCACAGGGGGTTCACACTGAAGCTTTCTTT
-,TRBV9,TRBD2,TRBJ2-3,CASSKGTSRLSSTDTQYF,TGTGCCAGCAGTAAAGGGACTAGTCGACTTTCTAGCACAGATACGCAGTATTTT
-,TRBV7-9,TRBD2,TRBJ2-1,CASSFGTSGRAYNEQFF,TGTGCCAGCAGCTTCGGGACTAGCGGGAGGGCCTACAATGAGCAGTTCTTC
-,TRBV2,-,TRBJ2-3,CARAPLTADTQYF,TGTGCCCGCGCCCCACTTACGGCAGATACGCAGTATTTT
-,TRBV5-3,-,TRBJ1-1,CARSPLRPDSIYLPNTEAFF,TGTGCCAGAAGCCCTTTACGCCCGGACAGTATCTATTTGCCGAACACTGAAGCTTTCTTT
few,TRBV28,TRBD2,TRBJ2-5,CASSSDGRLAGGETQYF,TGTGCCAGCAGTTCCGACGGGAGACTAGCGGGAGGAGAGACCCAGTACTTC
-,TRBV6-5,-,TRBJ1-1,CASKGTGNEAFF,TGTGCCAGCAAAGGAACGGGGAATGAAGCTTTCTTT
-,TRBV20-1,-,TRBJ2-5,CSGRAQETQYF,TGCAGTGGCAGGGCTCAGGAGACCCAGTACTTC
-,TRBV7-9,-,TRBJ1-1,CASSQTGMNTEAFF,TGTGCCAGCAGCCAGACAGGAATGAACACTGAAGCTTTCTTT
-,TRBV19,-,TRBJ2-1,CASTPRVSYNEQFF,TGTGCCAGCACCCCCCGGGTCTCCTACAATGAGCAGTTCTTC
-,TRBV7-9,TRBD1,TRBJ2-7,CASSLGSGTGDYEQYF,TGTGCCAGCAGCTTAGGATCCGGGACAGGAGACTACGAGCAGTACTTC
-,TRBV3-1/TRBV3-2,TRBD2,TRBJ2-1,CASSQDPLREGRNEQFF,TGTGCCAGCAGCCAAGACCCATTGAGGGAGGGCCGCAATGAGCAGTTCTTC
-,TRBV29-1,-,TRBJ2-1,CSVGIHEQFF,TGCAGCGTTGGTATCCATGAGCAGTTCTTC
-,TRBV9,TRBD1,TRBJ1-2,CASSAPGTGYGYTF,TGTGCCAGCAGCGCCCCCGGGACAGGGTATGGCTACACCTTC
-,TRBV7-2,-,TRBJ2-4,CASSLDQVPAKNIQYF,TGTGCCAGCAGCTTAGACCAGGTGCCAGCCAAAAACATTCAGTACTTC
-,TRBV27,-,TRBJ1-5,CASMSTGINQPQHF,TGTGCCAGCATGTCAACAGGGATCAATCAGCCCCAGCATTTT
-,TRBV28,-,TRBJ2-7,CASSLGSGYEQYF,TGTGCCAGCAGTTTAGGGAGCGGGTACGAGCAGTACTTC
-,TRBV24-1,-,TRBJ1-2,CATSGRGGDNYGYTF,TGTGCCACCAGTGGAAGGGGGGGGGATAACTATGGCTACACCTTC
-,TRBV30,-,TRBJ2-1,CAWSPPNNEQFF,TGTGCCTGGAGCCCCCCTAACAATGAGCAGTTCTTC
-,TRBV3-1/TRBV3-2,TRBD2,TRBJ2-5,CASSQPGLAGETQYF,TGTGCCAGCAGCCAGCCGGGACTAGCGGGCGAGACCCAGTACTTC
-,TRBV28,-,TRBJ2-6,CASRSDRFPSNVLTF,TGTGCCAGCAGGTCAGACAGGTTCCCTTCAAACGTCCTGACTTTC
few,TRBV6-4,-,TRBJ2-1,CASSASPEYNEQFF,TGTGCCAGCAGCGCTTCCCCGGAGTACAATGAGCAGTTCTTC
-,TRBV29-1,-,TRBJ1-1,CSVADGDTEAFF,TGCAGCGTAGCCGACGGAGACACTGAAGCTTTCTTT
-,TRBV5-4,-,TRBJ1-2,CASAIESGYYGYTF,TGTGCCAGCGCTATAGAAAGCGGCTACTATGGCTACACCTTC
-,TRBV27,-,TRBJ1-2,CASSSIGVGYGYTF,TGTGCCAGCAGTTCTATAGGGGTGGGCTATGGCTACACCTTC
-,TRBV5-4,TRBD1,TRBJ2-7,CASSSGTGFYEQYF,TGTGCCAGCAGTTCCGGGACAGGGTTCTACGAGCAGTACTTC
-,TRBV27,-,TRBJ2-2,CASSFSNSGNTGELFF,TGTGCCAGCAGTTTCAGTAACTCAGGGAACACCGGGGAGCTGTTTTTT
-,TRBV11-3,TRBD2,TRBJ2-3,CASSPPGRADTQYF,TGTGCCAGCAGCCCACCCGGGAGGGCAGATACGCAGTATTTT
-,TRBV5-1,-,TRBJ1-1,CASSLAVTNTEAFF,TGCGCCAGCAGCTTGGCCGTGACAAACACTGAAGCTTTCTTT
-,TRBV6-5,TRBD2,TRBJ2-7,CAASGGRTSYEQYF,TGTGCCGCGTCGGGGGGACGTACCTCATACGAGCAGTACTTC
-,TRBV21-1,-,TRBJ2-5,CASSPKASGGIGETQYF,TGTGCCAGCAGCCCTAAAGCTAGCGGGGGAATCGGGGAGACCCAGTACTTC
-,TRBV27,-,TRBJ1-2,CASSRSVSYGYTF,TGTGCCAGCAGTCGTAGCGTCAGCTATGGCTACACCTTC
-,TRBV2,-,TRBJ1-1,CASRLQGMNTEAFF,TGTGCCAGCAGATTACAGGGAATGAACACTGAAGCTTTCTTT
-,TRBV28,TRBD2,TRBJ2-3,CASSLPGLAGVEDTQYF,TGTGCCAGCAGTTTACCCGGACTAGCGGGAGTCGAGGATACGCAGTATTTT
-,TRBV25-1,-,TRBJ2-7,CASSDRGRGEQYF,TGTGCCAGCAGTGACAGGGGCAGGGGCGAGCAGTACTTC
-,TRBV6-2/TRBV6-3,TRBD2,TRBJ2-1,CASSYSISRLAEGYNEQFF,TGTGCCAGCAGTTACTCGATCTCGCGACTAGCGGAGGGCTACAATGAGCAGTTCTTC
-,TRBV7-9,-,TRBJ2-3,CASSKQTSSDTQYF,TGTGCCAGCAGCAAACAGACTAGTTCAGATACGCAGTATTTT